This T cell receptor (beta chain) was retrieved from a study of control samples from healthy donors and cancer patients. Trimming stripped 5 bases from V and 3 bases from J, with 9 bases between. The CDR3 covers 13 residues. Germline CDR1 SGHNT, CDR2 YENEEA. Sequencing was performed with immunoSEQ multiplex PCR; in TCRdb, only in-frame clones are kept and a portion is missing. This sample has 100,000 to 150,000 clones, with over 75% found just once. The clonotype comes from a man between 60 and 75 years old in good health. This rearrangement joins TRBV11-3 to TRBJ2-3; D remains unclear. Sequences were obtained from blood. CDR3 sequence (DNA): TGTGCCAGCAGCCTTTCAAATACAGATACGCAGTATTTT. Its protein is CASSLSNTDTQYF.